These T cell receptor beta chains were read from a single sample in a study of blood T cells in healthy people across ages. TCRdb re-called the 5' RACE reads through MiXCR, storing one row per CDR3 protein. The data hold more than 700,000 distinct CDR3 sequences, with about half observed a single time. The sample comprised blood. These receptors all come from a man older than 75 in good health. Both conserved end residues are part of each CDR3. Fields, in order: clone size, D gene, J gene, V gene, CDR3 DNA, CDR3 protein. A D gene is named only where the DNA matches it firmly. Some rows have no size entry. The others give once, few or many, or a class for an expanded clone.

-	TRBD2	TRBJ2-7	TRBV6-2/TRBV6-3	TGTGCCAGCAGTTACTCCGGGACTAATCGATACGAGCAGTACTTC	CASSYSGTNRYEQYF
few	-	TRBJ1-4	TRBV7-2	TGTGCCAGCAGCCCAGAGGGGCAGGGCGAGAAACTGTTTTTT	CASSPEGQGEKLFF
few	-	TRBJ2-5	TRBV25-1	TGTGCCAGCAGTGAATTTGGGAAGGGGGAGACCCAGTACTTC	CASSEFGKGETQYF
many	TRBD2	TRBJ2-7	TRBV7-9	TGTGCCAGCAGCTCACCTAGCGGGGCCTACAATGAGCAGTACTTC	CASSSPSGAYNEQYF
-	-	TRBJ2-3	TRBV2	TGTGCCAGCAGTTTCTTTCAAGATACGCAGTATTTT	CASSFFQDTQYF
few	-	TRBJ2-7	TRBV27	TGTGCCAGCAGTTTTTCCCGCTCCGGGACCTCCTACGAGCAGTACTTC	CASSFSRSGTSYEQYF
many	-	TRBJ2-7	TRBV16	TGTGCCAGCAGCCAATGGTCCACGTCCTACGAGCAGTACTTC	CASSQWSTSYEQYF
once	-	TRBJ2-3	TRBV20-1	TGCAGTGCTAGAGATCATCGAGGGGGCACAGATACGCAGTATTTT	CSARDHRGGTDTQYF
-	TRBD1	TRBJ2-1	TRBV11-3	TGTGCCAGCAGCTTAGAACAGGGGGAGGCTAATGAGCAGTTCTTC	CASSLEQGEANEQFF
-	TRBD1	TRBJ2-1	TRBV29-1	TGCAGCGTCGATACTGTACAGGGGGGACAAGAGACCCAGTTCTTC	CSVDTVQGGQETQFF
-	-	TRBJ2-1	TRBV6-6	TGTGCCAGCACCCCACGGGTCTACAATGAGCAGTTCTTC	CASTPRVYNEQFF
few	-	TRBJ2-5	TRBV20-1	TGCAGTGCTAGAGGTGACATTCGACAAGAGACCCAGTACTTC	CSARGDIRQETQYF
few	-	TRBJ2-2	TRBV7-9	TGTGCCAGTAGGCCCGGACGACAGCTCACCGGGGAGCTGTTTTTT	CASRPGRQLTGELFF
-	TRBD2	TRBJ2-7	TRBV7-2	TGTGCCAGCAGCTTATACGGGTGGGGCGGGAGATACGAGCAGTACTTC	CASSLYGWGGRYEQYF
-	TRBD2	TRBJ2-7	TRBV19	TGTGCCAGTAGTACGGGGAAGACTAGCGGGAGGCCGCCGGACGAGCAGTACTTC	CASSTGKTSGRPPDEQYF
-	-	TRBJ2-2	TRBV5-6	TGTGCCAGCAGCAGCGTAGCTGGAGAAAAGGCCGGGGAGCTGTTTTTT	CASSSVAGEKAGELFF
-	-	TRBJ2-1	TRBV20-1	TGCAGTGCTAGAGTCCCAGGGCCGCTCGACAATGAGCAGTTCTTC	CSARVPGPLDNEQFF
-	-	TRBJ1-2	TRBV14	TGTGCCAGCAGCCAAAGCCAGGGGCGAGGCTACACCTTC	CASSQSQGRGYTF
-	-	TRBJ2-1	TRBV7-2	TGTGCCAGCAGCGCCATACAGTACAATGAGCAGTTCTTC	CASSAIQYNEQFF
few	TRBD1	TRBJ2-1	TRBV5-1	TGCGCCAGCAGCATGGACAGGGGACATTCCCGGGAGCAGTTCTTC	CASSMDRGHSREQFF
-	TRBD1	TRBJ2-7	TRBV3-1	TGTGCCAGCAGCCAAGGCGGGACAGGCTTCTACGAGCAGTACTTC	CASSQGGTGFYEQYF
-	-	TRBJ1-5	TRBV20-1	TGCAGTGCTAACGAGGGGACTCAGCCCCAGCATTTT	CSANEGTQPQHF
-	-	TRBJ1-6	TRBV7-2	TGTGCCAGCAGCCCCGACACTTCACCCCTCCACTTT	CASSPDTSPLHF
-	TRBD2	TRBJ2-1	TRBV29-1	TGCAGCGTCTATCGATGGCCAGCGGGAGGCCACCATGAGCAGTTCTTC	CSVYRWPAGGHHEQFF
-	-	TRBJ2-5	TRBV29-1	TGCAGCGTTCTAGGGGGATTAGGTGAGACCCAGTACTTC	CSVLGGLGETQYF
-	TRBD1	TRBJ1-1	TRBV10-3	TGTGCCATCAGTGGGGCAGGGGGTGAGAACACTGAAGCTTTCTTT	CAISGAGGENTEAFF
-	-	TRBJ2-3	TRBV12-3/TRBV12-4	TGTGCCAGCAGACCCCGTGTGGGCAGCACAGATACGCAGTATTTT	CASRPRVGSTDTQYF
-	-	TRBJ1-2	TRBV7-9	TGTGCCGGCAGCTCTTTTCGGGCTCTAGGTCCTGACTATGGCTACACCTTC	CAGSSFRALGPDYGYTF
-	-	TRBJ2-7	TRBV27	TGTGCCAGCAGTTCCTATTACCAGGGCTCCCACGAGCAGTACTTC	CASSSYYQGSHEQYF
few	TRBD1	TRBJ1-4	TRBV29-1	TGCAGCGTTACAACAGGGGACCCCACCGGAAAACTGTTTTTT	CSVTTGDPTGKLFF
-	TRBD2	TRBJ2-5	TRBV25-1	TGTGCCAGCAGTGAATGGCTAGCGGGAGTCGAGACCCAGTACTTC	CASSEWLAGVETQYF
-	-	TRBJ2-4	TRBV7-2	TGTGCCAGCAGCTTCAGGGCCGACGGCAAAAACATTCAGTACTTC	CASSFRADGKNIQYF
many	-	TRBJ2-7	TRBV7-9	TGTGCCAGCAGTTTACAAGGTTACGAGCAGTACTTC	CASSLQGYEQYF
few	-	TRBJ2-7	TRBV27	TGTGCCAGCAGTCCCACTCTAGCGACAAACTACGAGCAGTACTTC	CASSPTLATNYEQYF
-	TRBD1	TRBJ2-5	TRBV7-2	TGTGCCAGCAGCATCTCCGGGACAGACAAAGAGACCCAGTACTTC	CASSISGTDKETQYF
-	TRBD2	TRBJ2-7	TRBV18	TGTGCCAGCTCACCCGGAGCGGGAGCCTACGAGCAGTACTTC	CASSPGAGAYEQYF
-	-	TRBJ2-3	TRBV11-1	TGTGCCAGCACGTATGAACAAACTGGAGGCACAGATACGCAGTATTTT	CASTYEQTGGTDTQYF
-	-	TRBJ2-7	TRBV20-1	TGCAGTGCCCCACGCTCTTCCTACGAGCAGTACTTC	CSAPRSSYEQYF
-	-	TRBJ2-7	TRBV27	TGTGCCAGCAGTCTAGGGGGTAGCTGGGTCGCCTACAATGAGCAGTACTTC	CASSLGGSWVAYNEQYF
few	-	TRBJ2-1	TRBV20-1	TGCAGTCCGCATGGGACGGCCGGCGGTGAGCAGTTCTTC	CSPHGTAGGEQFF
-	-	TRBJ2-3	TRBV20-1	TGCAGTGCTAGAGACATGACTTCGCCTCGCACAGATACGCAGTATTTT	CSARDMTSPRTDTQYF
-	-	TRBJ1-2	TRBV3-1	TGTGCCAGCAGCCAAGGATTTTGGGGGGATGGCTACACCTTC	CASSQGFWGDGYTF
-	-	TRBJ2-5	TRBV14	TGTGCCAGCAGCCAAGTGGGTGATTGGGAGAACAATGAGCAGTACTTC	CASSQVGDWENNEQYF
-	-	TRBJ2-7	TRBV20-1	TGCAGTGCCCAGGGGGGCGACAAGGGGATGTACGAGCAGTACTTC	CSAQGGDKGMYEQYF
-	TRBD1	TRBJ2-7	TRBV4-3	TGCGCCAGCAGCCGGTCGGACAGGAACCCATACGAGCAGTACTTC	CASSRSDRNPYEQYF
few	TRBD2	TRBJ2-1	TRBV7-3	TGTGCCAGCAGCTTAACTGTCATTAAGACTAGCGGTAACAATGAGCAGTTCTTC	CASSLTVIKTSGNNEQFF
many	TRBD2	TRBJ2-5	TRBV29-1	TGCAGCGTTACCTGGGGGGGACAAGAGACCCAGTACTTC	CSVTWGGQETQYF